The present TCR beta chain was sequenced within a study of T cell responses to AZD1222 COVID-19 vaccine (dated by TCRdb to about 2021). Study-wide context: A total of approximately 240 trial participants underwent TCR sequencing, of whom around 200 received two doses of AZD1222 and around 26 received two doses of the MenACWY control vaccine. Trial participants were enrolled by age into 18-55, 56-69 and 70-plus year subgroups, with approximately 150, 28 and 58 TCR-sequenced participants respectively.

The CDR3 regions of human TCRbeta chains were analyzed by immunosequencing. From the authors' description of their analysis: Repertoire TCRs were checked for matches against a reference library of SARS-CoV-2-specific TCRs that had been generated using the MIRA antigen-specificity platform. Breadth was defined as the fraction of unique TCRs that were SARS-CoV-2-associated. Depth was defined as the fraction of total T cells that were SARS-CoV-2-associated. Using the MIRA data, each spike-specific TCR was mapped to the spike region that the TCR reacts to and placed in a CD4 or CD8 class. Log10-transformed breadth and depth values were compared by one-way ANOVA with Sidak's multiple comparisons tests. As stored in TCRdb, this immuneACCESS dataset retains in-frame rearrangements with V and J assigned. A fraction of the clones does not appear; measured against another copy, unresolved V genes explain less than half of the discrepancy, and the remainder lacks a known reason. That table furnishes V, J and clone size, whereas the DNA furnished D and trimming. This sample is represented by about 81,000 clones; 85% to 95% of them were singletons. Clones ranked in the top ten supply 8% of the sample.

What the authors observed across the whole study: Spike-specific TCR breadth and depth rose significantly after two AZD1222 doses compared with day 0 and with MenACWY recipients. In the small 56-69-year group, the increase in depth fell short of significance, most likely because of low power. Vaccine-associated CD4 TCRs spanned the whole spike protein, with dominant responses in regions 160-218 and 743-854. Because no samples from the day 14 peak response were available, repertoires could be characterized only after the peak T cell response. Participants were mostly white British and included more females than males, and it was suggested by the authors that clonal diversity may have been underestimated. Reportedly, almost half of the unique spike-specific TCRs recognized epitopes lying outside the regions that are mutated in the B.1.351 and B.1.1.7 variants. Conclusions about previously exposed vaccinees were limited because only six AZD1222 recipients were SARS-CoV-2 seropositive at baseline.

The CDR3 goes from the cysteine to the phenylalanine over 17 residues. Here the CDR3 DNA is all that survives: 51 bases in frame from base 1. Clipping removes 4 bases from V and 2 bases from J, with 5 as the unmatched junction base count. The germline V gene (reference sequence) gives CDR1 as PRHDT and CDR2 as FYEKMQ. The time point label on this specimen signifies: about 28 days (+/-7) after the second vaccine dose. Because spike-specific TCR depth and breadth did not differ between the two schedules, AZD1222 recipients who got a second dose at roughly 4 weeks were pooled with those who got a second dose at roughly 12 weeks. Samples from vaccinated people were obtained from the UK trials COV001 and COV002, which included a single-blind randomized controlled phase 2/3 trial of AZD1222 (ChAdOx1 nCoV-19) in healthy adults. Trial participant PBMC samples were collected at day 0 and day 28 after the second dose for TCRbeta chain sequencing.

Details on this clone: Its recognized antigen is unknown. The record has no base qualities; no much larger clone is one base away.

The sequences come from peripheral blood, collected 28 days after the second AZD1222 dose. This clonotype originated in an adult who received the AZD1222 COVID-19 vaccine. The sequence links TRBV13 to TRBJ1-4, and 12 junction bases match TRBD1. CDR3 sequence: CASSSPGQGATNEKLFF. The bases are TGTGCCAGCAGCTCACCGGGACAGGGGGCCACTAATGAAAAACTGTTTTTT.